Listed here is a single TCR beta chain. Its antigen is currently unknown. TCRdb's copy holds only in-frame clones and misses some; the assay was immunoSEQ multiplex PCR. The table has 55,000 or so clones, more than 75% seen once. Looked up from germline, CDR1 is SGHKS and CDR2 is YYEKEE (reference sequence). V was pared by 6 bases and J by 5 bases, with 15 bases between. This CDR3 is built from 13 residues. Using viral peptide pools, the ViraFEST assay grew out antigen-specific CD4+ T cells prior to sequencing. Following an approximately 9-day culture, CD4+ T cells were purified. This individual contracted SARS-CoV-2 between March and December 2020, as verified by PCR. The sample is drawn from a study of vaccination effects on CD4 cells after COVID-19.

The chain uses TRBV5-5 and TRBJ2-7; D gene unclear. The sample here was CD4+ T cells from PBMCs cultured with HIV peptides, taken before COVID-19 vaccination. Specified subset: HIV-1 Nef peptide pool negative control/reference culture. The clonotype was recovered from a human donor who had a prior SARS-CoV-2 infection. CDR3 nucleotides: TGTGCCAGCACCCTCAGGTGGGCGAACGAGCAGTACTTC. It encodes CASTLRWANEQYF. Combining the CDR3 with reference TRBV5-5 and TRBJ2-7 gives the whole variable domain DAGVTQSPTHLIKTRGQQVTLRCSPISGHKSVSWYQQVLGQGPQFIFQYYEKEERGRGNFPDRFSARQFPNYSSELNVNALLLGDSALYLCASTLRWANEQYFGPGTRLTVT.